These T cell receptor beta chains were read from a single sample in a study of cytomegalovirus exposure and HLA in healthy donors. Generated by immunoSEQ multiplex PCR, the TCRdb table keeps only in-frame clones and is missing some. This sample has about 180,000 clones, with about 80% found just once. Sequencing was done on a sample of PBMCs. The receptors stem from a woman aged 40 to 55 in good health and CMV-seronegative. Both conserved end residues are part of each CDR3. D genes are given only for firm matches. Not every row has a clone size; where given, it reads once, few, many or a size class.

TRBJ2-3,15,NA,NA,TRBV6-5,TGTGCCAGCTATTTTCGGGTAAGGGGGTATTCTGCGCAGTATTTT,CASYFRVRGYSAQYF
TRBJ2-1,16,NA,TRBD1,TRBV4-1,TGCGCCAGCAAACCAATCCCGGGACAGGGTGGCAATGAGCAGTTCTTC,CASKPIPGQGGNEQFF
TRBJ2-7,20,NA,TRBD1,TRBV7-6,TGTGCCAGCAGCCGCAGTTCAGGGGACAGGGGTAGCCCCCAACGTTACGAGCAGTACTTC,CASSRSSGDRGSPQRYEQYF
TRBJ1-1,13,NA,NA,TRBV18,TGTGCCAGCTCACGGGGGGGAGGCACTGAAGCTTTCTTT,CASSRGGGTEAFF
TRBJ2-7,14,NA,TRBD2,TRBV6-1,TGTGCCAGCAGGATAGCGGGAGGGCCCTACGAGCAGTACTTC,CASRIAGGPYEQYF
TRBJ2-5,14,once,NA,TRBV7-6,TGTGCCAGCAGCCCCGGAGGGGCCCAAGAGACCCAGTACTTC,CASSPGGAQETQYF
TRBJ2-7,16,NA,TRBD1,TRBV5-1,TGCGCCAGCAGCTTGGAAGGGACAGGTTTTTCCTACGAGCAGTACTTC,CASSLEGTGFSYEQYF
TRBJ1-2,11,once,NA,TRBV2,TGTGCCAGCAGTGAGACGGGTTACTACACCTTC,CASSETGYYTF
TRBJ1-1,15,few,NA,TRBV2,TGTGCCAGCAGTGTTGTCGGACAGCGTAACACTGAAGCTTTCTTT,CASSVVGQRNTEAFF
TRBJ2-1,17,NA,TRBD2,TRBV7-9,TGTGCCAGCAGCTTAGCAAGGGGACTAGCAGACTACAATGAGCAGTTCTTC,CASSLARGLADYNEQFF
TRBJ1-4,15,few,TRBD1,TRBV6-6,TGTGCCAGCAGGATCGCCGGGACAGGGGATGAAAAACTGTTTTTT,CASRIAGTGDEKLFF
TRBJ1-1,13,NA,NA,TRBV19,TGTGCCAGTAGTATAGTCGGAGGTTGTGGAGCTTTCTTT,CASSIVGGCGAFF
TRBJ2-6,18,NA,NA,TRBV15,TGTGCCACCAGCAGAGATTGGGGCACGAGCTCTGGGGCCAACGTCCTGACTTTC,CATSRDWGTSSGANVLTF
TRBJ2-5,16,once,TRBD2,TRBV2,TGTGCCAGCACCTCCCCCGCGCGGGGGGTCCAAGAGACCCAGTACTTC,CASTSPARGVQETQYF
TRBJ1-1,13,NA,NA,TRBV9,TGTGCCAGCAGCGCCACTGAAAACACTGAAGCTTTCTTT,CASSATENTEAFF
TRBJ1-4,11,few,NA,TRBV5-1,TGCGCCAGCAGCCCCGGTATGGAACTGTTTTTT,CASSPGMELFF
TRBJ2-5,16,NA,TRBD2,TRBV5-1,TGCGCCAGCAGCTCCTTAGCGGGAGGGAACCAAGAGACCCAGTACTTC,CASSSLAGGNQETQYF
TRBJ2-2,17,NA,TRBD2,TRBV4-1,TGCGCCAGCAGCCAGCCAAGCGGGGGCCTTAACACCGGGGAGCTGTTTTTT,CASSQPSGGLNTGELFF
TRBJ2-6,15,NA,NA,TRBV2,TGTGCCAGCAATCGGGGAACCTCTGGGGCCAACGTCCTGACTTTC,CASNRGTSGANVLTF
TRBJ1-5,13,NA,TRBD1,TRBV10-2,TGCGCCACAGGGACAGCCCTCAATCAGCCCCAGCATTTT,CATGTALNQPQHF
TRBJ1-1,14,NA,NA,TRBV7-2,TGTGCCAGCAGCTTAATTATGGGCAGGGCTGAAGCTTTCTTT,CASSLIMGRAEAFF
TRBJ1-1,13,NA,TRBD1,TRBV29-1,TGCAGCGTTGGGGGACAGGGAGGCCCGGAGGCTTTCTTT,CSVGGQGGPEAFF
TRBJ2-1,13,few,TRBD2,TRBV7-6,TGTGCCAGCAGTCGAGACGGGGGGGCTGAGCAGTTCTTC,CASSRDGGAEQFF
TRBJ2-5,15,NA,TRBD1,TRBV5-1,TGCGCCAGCAGCTTGGGGACAGGGCGCGGGGAGACCCAGTACTTC,CASSLGTGRGETQYF
TRBJ2-2,15,NA,NA,TRBV15,TGTGCCACCAGCAGTATGTCAGGGAACACCGGGGAGCTGTTTTTT,CATSSMSGNTGELFF
TRBJ1-2,13,NA,TRBD1,TRBV28,TGTGCCAGCAGTTTATACGCGCAGGGGGATTACACCTTC,CASSLYAQGDYTF
TRBJ2-2,13,NA,NA,TRBV7-3,TGTGCCAGCAGCCCAAAGAACACCGGGGAGCTGTTTTTT,CASSPKNTGELFF
TRBJ2-5,14,NA,TRBD1,TRBV7-9,TGTGCCAGCAGCTGGGGACAGGGACGGGAGACCCAGTACTTC,CASSWGQGRETQYF
TRBJ1-5,14,NA,NA,TRBV6-1,TGTGCCAGCAGAAGTGAGCAGCTAGATCAGCCCCAGCATTTT,CASRSEQLDQPQHF
TRBJ1-2,15,once,TRBD1,TRBV6-6,TGTGCCAGCAGGGGGACAGGCGACCTCGAGAGTGGCTACACCTTC,CASRGTGDLESGYTF
TRBJ2-5,16,NA,TRBD1,TRBV10-3,TGTGCCATCAGGGATCCGCGGGACAGGGGGCAAGAGACCCAGTACTTC,CAIRDPRDRGQETQYF
TRBJ2-3,15,NA,NA,TRBV5-1,TGCGCCAGCCTTATACCCACCTACCACACAGATACGCAGTATTTT,CASLIPTYHTDTQYF
TRBJ2-2,14,few,TRBD2,TRBV30,TGTGCCTGGGCAACTAGCGGGGCCTCCGGGGAGCTGTTTTTT,CAWATSGASGELFF
TRBJ2-1,13,NA,NA,TRBV9,TGTGCCAGCAGCGTAGCGGTCCACAATGAGCAGTTCTTC,CASSVAVHNEQFF
TRBJ2-7,13,NA,NA,TRBV5-1,TGCGCCAGCAGCTTCTCACTAGACTACGAGCAGTACTTC,CASSFSLDYEQYF
TRBJ1-1,13,NA,NA,TRBV6-1,TGTGCCAGCGGCGCGGGGTTGAACACTGAAGCTTTCTTT,CASGAGLNTEAFF
TRBJ1-3,12,NA,NA,TRBV12-5,TGTGCTAGTGGTTCCCCGGGAAACACCATATATTTT,CASGSPGNTIYF
TRBJ2-1,15,NA,NA,TRBV27,TGTGCCAGCAGTTTAGATCGCCACTATGTCAATGAGCAGTTCTTC,CASSLDRHYVNEQFF
TRBJ1-4,13,NA,TRBD1,TRBV9,TGTGCCAGCAGCTTCGGGACAGATGAAAAACTGTTTTTT,CASSFGTDEKLFF
TRBJ2-2,15,NA,TRBD2,TRBV6-5,TGTGCCAGCAGGACGACTAGGCGGGAGTCCGGGGAGCTGTTTTTT,CASRTTRRESGELFF
TRBJ2-7,15,NA,TRBD1,TRBV19,TGTGCCAGTAGTAGCCTCGGGACAGGGGGCTACGAGCAGTACTTC,CASSSLGTGGYEQYF
TRBJ2-1,13,NA,NA,TRBV29-1,TGCAGCGTCCCGACAGTCTCCTACAATGAGCAGTTCTTC,CSVPTVSYNEQFF